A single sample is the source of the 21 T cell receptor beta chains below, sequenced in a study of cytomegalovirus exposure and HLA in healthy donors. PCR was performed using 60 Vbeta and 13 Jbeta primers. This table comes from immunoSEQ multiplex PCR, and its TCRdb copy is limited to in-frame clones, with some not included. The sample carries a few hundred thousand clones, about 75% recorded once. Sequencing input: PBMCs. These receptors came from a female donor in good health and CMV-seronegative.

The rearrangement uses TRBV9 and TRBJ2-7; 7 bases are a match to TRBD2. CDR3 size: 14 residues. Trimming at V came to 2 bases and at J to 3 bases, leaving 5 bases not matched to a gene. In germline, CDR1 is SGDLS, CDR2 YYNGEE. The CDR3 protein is CASSVASGDYEQYF. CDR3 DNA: TGTGCCAGCAGCGTTGCTAGCGGCGACTACGAGCAGTACTTC.

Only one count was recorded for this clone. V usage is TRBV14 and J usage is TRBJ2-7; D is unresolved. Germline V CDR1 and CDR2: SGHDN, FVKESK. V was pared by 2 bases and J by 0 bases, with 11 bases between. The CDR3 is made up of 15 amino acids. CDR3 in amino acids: CASSQLVLPSYEQYF. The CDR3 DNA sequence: TGTGCCAGCAGCCAACTAGTCCTACCCTCCTACGAGCAGTACTTC.

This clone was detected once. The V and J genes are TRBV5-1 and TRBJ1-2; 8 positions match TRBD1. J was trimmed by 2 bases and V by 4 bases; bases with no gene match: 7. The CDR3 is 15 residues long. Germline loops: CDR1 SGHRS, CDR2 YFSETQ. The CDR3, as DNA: TGCGCCAGCAGCAAACAGAGGACAGGGAACTATGGCTACACCTTC. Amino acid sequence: CASSKQRTGNYGYTF. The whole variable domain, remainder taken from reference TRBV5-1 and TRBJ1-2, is KAGVTQTPRYLIKTRGQQVTLSCSPISGHRSVSWYQQTPGQGLQFLFEYFSETQRNKGNFPGRFSGRQFSNSRSEMNVSTLELGDSALYLCASSKQRTGNYGYTFGSGTRLTVV.

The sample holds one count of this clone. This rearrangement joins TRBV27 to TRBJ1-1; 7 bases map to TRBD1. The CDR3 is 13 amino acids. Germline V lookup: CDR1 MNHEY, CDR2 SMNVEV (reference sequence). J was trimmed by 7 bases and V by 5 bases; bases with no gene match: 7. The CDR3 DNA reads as TGTGCCAGCAGTATCATACAGGGGATTGAAGCTTTCTTT. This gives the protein CASSIIQGIEAFF.

The CDR3 DNA reads TGTGCCAGCAGTTCCAATACCAACAGGGGGCAAAGGAGCTACACCTTC. Amino acid sequence: CASSSNTNRGQRSYTF. This chain links TRBV27 with TRBJ1-2; 9 nucleotides line up with TRBD1. CDR1 and CDR2 from the germline V gene are MNHEY and SMNVEV (reference sequence). After removal of 4 bases from V and 9 bases from J, the junction contained 15 bases not matched to a gene. The CDR3 runs to 16 residues.

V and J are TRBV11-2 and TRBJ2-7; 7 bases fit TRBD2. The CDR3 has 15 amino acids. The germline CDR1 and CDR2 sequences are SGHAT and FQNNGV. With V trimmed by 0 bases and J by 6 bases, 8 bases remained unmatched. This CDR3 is CASSLEAGVRFEQYF. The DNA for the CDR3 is TGTGCCAGCAGCTTAGAGGCGGGAGTTAGATTCGAGCAGTACTTC.

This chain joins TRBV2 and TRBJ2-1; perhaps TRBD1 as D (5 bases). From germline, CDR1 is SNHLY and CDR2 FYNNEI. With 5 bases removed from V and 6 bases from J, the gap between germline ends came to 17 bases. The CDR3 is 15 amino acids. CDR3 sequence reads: CASSSEQGLRNEQFF. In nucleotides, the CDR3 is TGTGCCAGCAGTAGCGAGCAGGGTCTTCGCAATGAGCAGTTCTTC. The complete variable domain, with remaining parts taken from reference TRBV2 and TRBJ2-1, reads EPEVTQTPSHQVTQMGQEVILRCVPISNHLYFYWYRQILGQKVEFLVSFYNNEISEKSEIFDDQFSVERPDGSNFTLKIRSTKLEDSAMYFCASSSEQGLRNEQFFGPGTRLTVL.

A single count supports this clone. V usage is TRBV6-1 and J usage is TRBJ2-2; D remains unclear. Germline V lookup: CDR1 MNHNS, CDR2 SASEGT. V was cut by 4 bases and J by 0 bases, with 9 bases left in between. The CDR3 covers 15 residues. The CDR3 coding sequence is TGTGCCAGCAGTGTTAGCAGCGCGAACACCGGGGAGCTGTTTTTT. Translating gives CASSVSSANTGELFF.

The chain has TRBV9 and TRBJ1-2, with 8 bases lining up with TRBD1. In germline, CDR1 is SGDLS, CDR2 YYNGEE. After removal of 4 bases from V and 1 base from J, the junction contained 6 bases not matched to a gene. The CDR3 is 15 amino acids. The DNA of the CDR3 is TGTGCCAGCAGCACCGGACAGGGCAATAACTATGGCTACACCTTC. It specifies CASSTGQGNNYGYTF.

CDR3 sequence (DNA): TGCAGCGTTGGACGCAGGGTCAGAGAGACCCAGTACTTC. As protein: CSVGRRVRETQYF. The chain joins TRBV29-1 to TRBJ2-5; perhaps TRBD1 as D (5 bases). V was shortened by 4 bases and J by 4 bases, with 13 bases between the two germline ends. CDR1 SQVTM and CDR2 ANQGSEA come from the germline V gene. The CDR3 spans 13 residues.

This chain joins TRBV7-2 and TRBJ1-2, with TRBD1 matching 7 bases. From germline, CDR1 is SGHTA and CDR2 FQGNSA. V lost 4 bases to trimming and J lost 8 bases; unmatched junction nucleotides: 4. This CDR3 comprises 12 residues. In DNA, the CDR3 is TGTGCCAGCAGCTCAGGGGGATGGGGCTACACCTTC. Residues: CASSSGGWGYTF.

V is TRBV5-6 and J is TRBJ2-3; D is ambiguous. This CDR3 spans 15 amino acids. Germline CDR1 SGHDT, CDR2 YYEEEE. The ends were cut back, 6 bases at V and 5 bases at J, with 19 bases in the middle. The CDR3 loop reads CASKHSSNDLDTQYF. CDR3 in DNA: TGTGCCAGCAAACACTCTAGTAACGATCTAGATACGCAGTATTTT.

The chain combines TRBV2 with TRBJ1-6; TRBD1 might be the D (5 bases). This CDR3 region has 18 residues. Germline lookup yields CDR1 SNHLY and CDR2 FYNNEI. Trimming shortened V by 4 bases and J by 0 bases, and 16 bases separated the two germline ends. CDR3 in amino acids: CASSVQPTVSSYNSPLHF. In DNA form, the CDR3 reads TGTGCCAGCAGTGTTCAGCCGACAGTGAGCTCCTATAATTCACCCCTCCACTTT.

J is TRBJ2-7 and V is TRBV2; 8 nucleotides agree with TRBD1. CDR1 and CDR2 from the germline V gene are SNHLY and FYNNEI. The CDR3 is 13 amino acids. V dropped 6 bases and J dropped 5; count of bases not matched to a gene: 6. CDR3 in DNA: TGTGCCAGCAGCGTTGACAGGGGCGACGAGCAGTACTTC. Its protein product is CASSVDRGDEQYF.

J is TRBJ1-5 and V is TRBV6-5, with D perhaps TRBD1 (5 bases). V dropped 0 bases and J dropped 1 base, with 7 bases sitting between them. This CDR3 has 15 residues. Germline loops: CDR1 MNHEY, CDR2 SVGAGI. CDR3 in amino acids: CASSYSGLSNQPQHF. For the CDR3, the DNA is TGTGCCAGCAGTTACTCGGGACTAAGCAATCAGCCCCAGCATTTT.

This CDR3 reads CASSEGQGAETQYF. The CDR3 nucleotides are TGTGCCAGCAGTGAGGGACAGGGGGCAGAGACCCAGTACTTC. V gene TRBV25-1 combines with J gene TRBJ2-5; 12 nucleotides agree with TRBD1. CDR3 length: 14 amino acids. Germline CDR1 and CDR2: MGHDK and SYGVNS. After removal of 3 bases from V and 4 bases from J, the junction contained 0 bases not matched to a gene. Looking up the rest from reference TRBV25-1 and TRBJ2-5 gives the full variable domain: EADIYQTPRYLVIGTGKKITLECSQTMGHDKMYWYQQDPGMELHLIHYSYGVNSTEKGDLSSESTVSRIRTEHFPLTLESARPSHTSQYLCASSEGQGAETQYFGPGTRLLVL.

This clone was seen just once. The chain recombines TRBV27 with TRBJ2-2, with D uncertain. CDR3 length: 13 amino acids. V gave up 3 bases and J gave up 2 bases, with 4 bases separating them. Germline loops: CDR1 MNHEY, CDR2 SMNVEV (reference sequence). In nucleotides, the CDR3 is TGTGCCAGCAGTTTTATAAACACCGGGGAGCTGTTTTTT. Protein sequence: CASSFINTGELFF.

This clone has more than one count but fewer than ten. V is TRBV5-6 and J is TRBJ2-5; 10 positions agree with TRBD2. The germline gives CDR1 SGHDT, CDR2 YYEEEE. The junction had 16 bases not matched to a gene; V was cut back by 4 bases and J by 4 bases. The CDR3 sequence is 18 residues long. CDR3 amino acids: CASSPEGLAGVFPETQYF. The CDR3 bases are TGTGCCAGCAGCCCAGAGGGGCTAGCGGGAGTTTTCCCAGAGACCCAGTACTTC.

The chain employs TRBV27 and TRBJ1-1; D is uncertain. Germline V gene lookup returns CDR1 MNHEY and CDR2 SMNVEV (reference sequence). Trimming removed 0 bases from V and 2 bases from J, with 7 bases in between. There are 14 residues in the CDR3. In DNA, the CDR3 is TGTGCCAGCAGTTTATCCCCGTTTAACACTGAAGCTTTCTTT. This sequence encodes CASSLSPFNTEAFF.

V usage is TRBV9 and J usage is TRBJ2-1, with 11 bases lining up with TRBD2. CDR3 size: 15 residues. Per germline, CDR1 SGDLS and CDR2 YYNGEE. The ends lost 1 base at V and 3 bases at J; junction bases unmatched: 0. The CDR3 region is CASSVTSGSYNEQFF. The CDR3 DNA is TGTGCCAGCAGCGTAACTAGCGGGAGCTACAATGAGCAGTTCTTC.

The CDR3 sequence is CASSQVAGAGYEQYF. CDR3 DNA sequence: TGTGCCAGCAGCCAAGTGGCGGGAGCTGGGTACGAGCAGTACTTC. The chain uses TRBV14 and TRBJ2-7; 7 nucleotides align to TRBD2. The CDR3 is 15 residues long. The germline V gene encodes CDR1 SGHDN and CDR2 FVKESK. With V trimmed by 1 base and J by 4 bases, 7 bases remained unmatched. The whole variable domain, remainder taken from reference TRBV14 and TRBJ2-7, is EAGVTQFPSHSVIEKGQTVTLRCDPISGHDNLYWYRRVMGKEIKFLLHFVKESKQDESGMPNNRFLAERTGGTYSTLKVQPAELEDSGVYFCASSQVAGAGYEQYFGPGTRLTVT.